These 22 T cell receptor beta chains came from one sample sequenced in a study of regulatory T cells in long-lasting Graves disease. CDR3-region Arm-PCR and iRepertoire HTBI primers produced the TCR beta libraries. MiXCR, run by TCRdb on the multiplex PCR reads, gives a single entry per CDR3 protein. This table has over 450,000 distinct CDR3 sequences, about 22% appearing once. The time point: persistent/refractory GD, antithyroid drugs over 5 years with positive TRAb. PBMCs provided the RNA from which the TCR library was made. Source: peripheral blood mononuclear cells (PBMCs), taken when the disease was refractory, from a patient treated with antithyroid drugs. Receptor source: a female donor with Graves disease.

The chain recombines TRBV11-2 with TRBJ2-5; 8 nucleotides line up with TRBD1. The closer fit of TRBJ2-1 to the DNA end suggests the J call may be wrong. This CDR3 region has 15 residues. Germline V gene lookup returns CDR1 SGHAT and CDR2 FQNNGV. CDR3: CASRSDRGPFREQFF. CDR3 coding DNA: TGTGCCAGCAGGTCAGACAGGGGACCGTTTCGCGAGCAGTTCTTC.

This chain joins TRBV3-1 and TRBJ1-3; 9 positions match TRBD1. Losses at the gene ends were 4 bases for V and 0 bases for J; bases not matched to a gene: 7. This CDR3 spans 17 amino acids. CDR1 is LGHDT, CDR2 YNNKEL, per germline (reference sequence). CDR3 loop: CASSRPPQGASGNTIYF. Here the CDR3 DNA reads TGTGCCAGCAGCCGACCCCCACAGGGGGCCTCTGGAAACACCATATATTTT.

This clonotype has ten or more counts. This chain uses TRBV27 with TRBJ2-4; D possibly uses TRBD1 or TRBD2 (5 bases each). The length of the CDR3 is 16 residues. Germline loops: CDR1 MNHEY, CDR2 SMNVEV (reference sequence). The V end lost 4 bases, the J end lost 0 bases, and 13 bases lay between the germline ends. The CDR3 DNA sequence: TGTGCCAGCAGTTCGGGGACCGTCAAAGCCAAAAACATTCAGTACTTC. It specifies CASSSGTVKAKNIQYF.

The chain is built from TRBV28 and TRBJ2-4; no firm D call. The CDR3 spans 16 residues. Germline V gene data show CDR1 as MDHEN and CDR2 as SYDVKM. The ends were cut back, 5 bases at V and 0 bases at J, with 14 bases in the middle. The CDR3 DNA sequence: TGTGCCAGCAGTCCCAGGATGGTCTTAGCCAAAAACATTCAGTACTTC. Encoded protein: CASSPRMVLAKNIQYF.

In this sample, this clonotype turned up a few times. This chain links TRBV10-3 with TRBJ1-3, with D unclear. Trimming took off 2 bases at V and 0 bases at J, with 11 bases between the two ends. Germline-derived CDR1 and CDR2 are ENHRY and SYGVKD. There are 16 residues in the CDR3. CDR3 sequence: CAISEPGGISGNTIYF. The CDR3 nucleotides read TGTGCCATCAGTGAGCCGGGCGGGATCTCTGGAAACACCATATATTTT.

This clonotype came up many times. V and J are TRBV19 and TRBJ2-7; D possibly matches TRBD1 or TRBD2 (5 bases each). The ends were cut back, 3 bases at V and 3 bases at J, with 15 bases in the middle. This CDR3 region has 15 residues. Germline assignment: CDR1 LNHDA and CDR2 SQIVND (reference sequence). The CDR3, as DNA: TGTGCCAGTAGTATCCGTTGGGACGGACACTACGAGCAGTACTTC. Its translation: CASSIRWDGHYEQYF.

The table lists this clonotype with many counts. V gene TRBV5-1 combines with J gene TRBJ1-1; D unclear. The CDR3 is made up of 13 amino acids. Germline V lookup: CDR1 SGHRS, CDR2 YFSETQ. V shed 6 bases and J shed 4 bases, with 13 bases lying between them. This CDR3 is CASKWVLGTEAFF. In nucleotides, the CDR3 is TGCGCCAGCAAATGGGTTTTGGGCACTGAAGCTTTCTTT.

For this clonotype: A read error may account for a junction end that differs from germline. The rearrangement uses TRBV11-3 and TRBJ2-5; D call uncertain. Germline lookup yields CDR1 SGHNT and CDR2 YENEEA. The CDR3 consists of 13 residues. This CDR3 reads CASSLGTQEAQYF. As DNA, the CDR3 is TGTGCCAGCAGCTTAGGGACGCAAGAGGCCCAGTACTTC.

This clonotype was counted at least ten times. The J gene is TRBJ2-7, the V gene TRBV11-1, with TRBD2 identical over 10 bases. The CDR3 length is 15 residues. Germline assignment: CDR1 SGHAT and CDR2 FQDESV (reference sequence). V shed 5 bases, J shed 0 bases, and the junction held 4 bases outside the gene matches. CDR3 nucleotides: TGTGCCAGCAGCACTGGACTAGCGGCCTCCTACGAGCAGTACTTC. Translation gives CASSTGLAASYEQYF.

This chain connects TRBV27 to TRBJ2-5; TRBD2 aligns across 12 bases. The length of the CDR3 is 16 residues. Germline CDR1 and CDR2: MNHEY and SMNVEV (reference sequence). Losses at the gene ends were 2 bases for V and 4 bases for J; bases not matched to a gene: 5. The CDR3 DNA sequence: TGTGCCAGCAGTTTAGGGGCTAGCGGGAGGGGAGAGACCCAGTACTTC. It specifies CASSLGASGRGETQYF.

In its sample, this clonotype was seen many times. The chain has TRBV7-2 and TRBJ1-2; D is unclear. The germline V and J ends were trimmed by 0 bases and 8 bases, with 10 bases remaining between them. The CDR3 is 13 residues long. Germline V lookup: CDR1 SGHTA, CDR2 FQGNSA. The CDR3 region is CASSLAGSGGYTF. In DNA form, the CDR3 reads TGTGCCAGCAGCTTAGCCGGCTCTGGGGGCTACACCTTC. Supplemented by reference TRBV7-2 and TRBJ1-2, the full variable domain reads GAGVSQSPSNKVTEKGKDVELRCDPISGHTALYWYRQSLGQGLEFLIYFQGNSAPDKSGLPSDRFSAERTGGSVSTLTIQRTQQEDSAVYLCASSLAGSGGYTFGSGTRLTVV.

This clonotype has a handful of counts. The chain combines TRBV7-9 with TRBJ2-7; 8 nucleotides agree with TRBD2. Germline lookup yields CDR1 SEHNR and CDR2 FQNEAQ (reference sequence). V gave up 5 bases and J gave up 7 bases; unmatched junction bases: 13. This CDR3 spans 15 amino acids. CDR3 region: CASSNVTSASKEQYF. CDR3 nucleotides: TGTGCCAGCAGCAACGTGACTAGCGCAAGCAAGGAGCAGTACTTC.

The gene calls are TRBV5-1 and TRBJ2-1, with 10 bases fitting TRBD2. The CDR3 is 16 amino acids. The V and J ends lost 4 bases and 8 bases, in that order; junction bases with no gene match: 12. In germline, CDR1 is SGHRS, CDR2 YFSETQ. In DNA, the CDR3 is TGCGCCAGCAGCATCCACTCTAGCGGGGGATTTGATGAGCAGTTCTTC. It codes for CASSIHSSGGFDEQFF.

This clonotype was detected ten times or more. CDR3 sequence (DNA): TGTGCCAGCAGTGAACAGGGGGCATACTACGAGCAGTACTTC. Translating gives CASSEQGAYYEQYF. This chain uses TRBV6-1 with TRBJ2-7, with TRBD1 matching 8 bases. Germline values: CDR1 MNHNS, CDR2 SASEGT. The junction had 3 bases not matched to a gene; V was cut back by 2 bases and J by 3 bases. CDR3 length: 14 residues.

The J gene is TRBJ2-3, the V gene TRBV28; D perhaps matches TRBD2 (6 bases). CDR3 size: 13 residues. Germline V gene lookup returns CDR1 MDHEN and CDR2 SYDVKM. Trimming took off 9 bases at V and 3 bases at J, with 13 bases between the two ends. For the CDR3, the DNA is TGTGCCAGTTGGAGGGTAGGGACAGATACGCAGTATTTT. This sequence encodes CASWRVGTDTQYF.

There are many counts of this clonotype. This rearrangement joins TRBV12-3 or TRBV12-4 to TRBJ1-6; D is undetermined. The CDR3 length is 14 residues. The V gene lost 1 base and the J gene lost 12 bases, with 13 bases spanning the gap. The CDR3 bases are TGTGCCAGCAGTTTAGTTTCGGCGCGGGGACCCCTCCACTTT. Translating it yields CASSLVSARGPLHF.

This clonotype was counted ten times or more. The chain employs TRBV9 and TRBJ1-4; perhaps TRBD1 as D (5 bases). V lost 0 bases and J lost 0, with 12 bases in between. Per the germline V gene, CDR1 is SGDLS and CDR2 is YYNGEE. This CDR3 comprises 17 residues. The chain's CDR3 is CASSVEGGTATNEKLFF. CDR3 sequence (DNA): TGTGCCAGCAGCGTAGAGGGAGGGACTGCAACTAATGAAAAACTGTTTTTT.

This clonotype was recorded many times. The V call is TRBV28, the J call TRBJ1-4; 8 nucleotides match TRBD1. The CDR3 sequence is 15 residues long. The V and J ends lost 5 bases and 7 bases, in that order; junction bases with no gene match: 9. The germline gives CDR1 MDHEN, CDR2 SYDVKM. DNA of the CDR3: TGTGCCAGCAGTATTACACAGGGGGGTAGTGAAAAACTGTTTTTT. As protein: CASSITQGGSEKLFF. Full variable domain (outside the CDR3, taken from reference TRBV28 and TRBJ1-4): DVKVTQSSRYLVKRTGEKVFLECVQDMDHENMFWYRQDPGLGLRLIYFSYDVKMKEKGDIPEGYSVSREKKERFSLILESASTNQTSMYLCASSITQGGSEKLFFGSGTQLSVL.

CDR3 amino acids: CASSNFWDRGNQPQHF. The CDR3 region has the DNA TGTGCCAGCAGCAATTTCTGGGACAGGGGCAATCAGCCCCAGCATTTT. This chain joins TRBV12-3 or TRBV12-4 and TRBJ1-5; 9 bases line up with TRBD1. V lost 6 bases to trimming and J lost 2 bases; unmatched junction nucleotides: 8. The CDR3 loop spans 16 amino acids.

This clonotype was found a few times. The genes are TRBV6-2 or TRBV6-3 and TRBJ2-1, with no clear D. CDR1 and CDR2 (germline): MNHEY, SVGEGT. The ends were cut back, 5 bases at V and 12 bases at J, with 8 bases in the middle. The CDR3 length is 10 residues. CDR3 nucleotide sequence: TGTGCCAGCAGTAACTGGATGCAGTTCTTC. This translates into CASSNWMQFF.

In this sample, this clonotype turned up a few times. The genes are TRBV3-1 and TRBJ2-5; D is unresolved. The J call may not be correct, given that the DNA end is closer to TRBJ2-1. The germline V gene encodes CDR1 LGHDT and CDR2 YNNKEL (reference sequence). The CDR3 has 12 residues. CDR3 residues: CASSQVANEQFF. The CDR3 DNA follows: TGTGCCAGCAGCCAAGTCGCGAATGAGCAGTTCTTC.

This chain uses TRBV6-5 with TRBJ2-7; D is unresolved. Germline lookup yields CDR1 MNHEY and CDR2 SVGAGI. The CDR3 length is 15 residues. The germline V and J ends were trimmed by 4 bases and 1 base, with 14 bases remaining between them. In DNA, the CDR3 is TGTGCCAGCAGTTCACCCAGAAGTGTATCCTACGAGCAGTACTTC. Translating gives CASSSPRSVSYEQYF.